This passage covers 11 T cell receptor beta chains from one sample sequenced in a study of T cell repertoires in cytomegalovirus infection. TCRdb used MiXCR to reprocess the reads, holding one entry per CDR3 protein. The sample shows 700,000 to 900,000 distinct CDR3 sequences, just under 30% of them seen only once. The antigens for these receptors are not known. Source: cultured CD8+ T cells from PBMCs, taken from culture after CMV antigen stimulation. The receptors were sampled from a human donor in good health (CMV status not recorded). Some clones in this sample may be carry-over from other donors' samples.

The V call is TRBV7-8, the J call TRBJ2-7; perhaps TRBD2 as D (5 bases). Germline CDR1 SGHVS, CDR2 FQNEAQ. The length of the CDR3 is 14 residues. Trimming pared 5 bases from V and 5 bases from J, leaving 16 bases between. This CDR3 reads CASSRSGGGHEQYF. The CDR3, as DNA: TGTGCCAGCAGCCGGTCCGGAGGAGGCCACGAGCAGTACTTC.

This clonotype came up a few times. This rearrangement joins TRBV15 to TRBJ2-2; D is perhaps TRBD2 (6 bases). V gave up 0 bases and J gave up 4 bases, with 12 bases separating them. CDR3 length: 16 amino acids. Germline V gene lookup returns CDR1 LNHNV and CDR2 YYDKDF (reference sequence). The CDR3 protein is CATSRDGGKGTGELFF. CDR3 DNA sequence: TGTGCCACCAGCAGAGATGGGGGGAAAGGCACCGGGGAGCTGTTTTTT.

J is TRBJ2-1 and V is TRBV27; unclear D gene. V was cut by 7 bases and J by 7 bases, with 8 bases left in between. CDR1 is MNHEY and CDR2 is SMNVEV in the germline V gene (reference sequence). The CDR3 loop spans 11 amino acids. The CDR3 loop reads CASIWGNEQFF. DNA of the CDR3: TGTGCCAGCATATGGGGAAATGAGCAGTTCTTC.

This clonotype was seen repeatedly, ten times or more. The CDR3 loop is CASSLGRDSSSGANVLTF. The CDR3 coding sequence is TGTGCCAGCAGCTTAGGTCGGGACAGTAGCTCTGGGGCCAACGTCCTGACTTTC. This chain uses TRBV7-9 with TRBJ2-6, with 7 bases that match TRBD1. J gave up 0 bases and V 1 base, and 6 bases lay outside the gene matches. CDR3 size: 18 residues. The germline V gene has CDR1 SEHNR and CDR2 FQNEAQ (reference sequence).

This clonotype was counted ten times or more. The CDR3 protein is CASSWGGQIEAFF. The CDR3 coding sequence is TGTGCCAGCAGTTGGGGGGGACAGATTGAAGCTTTCTTT. The chain uses TRBV6-1 and TRBJ1-1, with TRBD1 identical over 7 bases. Germline CDR1 is MNHNS and CDR2 is SASEGT. J gave up 7 bases and V 5 bases, and 7 bases lay outside the gene matches. The CDR3 extends over 13 amino acids.

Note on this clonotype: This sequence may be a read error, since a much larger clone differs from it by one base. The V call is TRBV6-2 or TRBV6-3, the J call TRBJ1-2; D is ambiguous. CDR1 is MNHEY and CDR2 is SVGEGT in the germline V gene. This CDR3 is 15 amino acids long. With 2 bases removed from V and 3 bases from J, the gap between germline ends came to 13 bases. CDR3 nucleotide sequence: TGTGCCAGCAGTTACGTTCGGTGGCTTGACTATGGCTACACCTTC. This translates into CASSYVRWLDYGYTF.

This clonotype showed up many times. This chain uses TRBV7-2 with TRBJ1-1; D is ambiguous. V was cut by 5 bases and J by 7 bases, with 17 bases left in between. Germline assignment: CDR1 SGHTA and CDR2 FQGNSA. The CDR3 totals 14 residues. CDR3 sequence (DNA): TGTGCCAGCAGCCCACTGACACCAAGTGGTGAAGCTTTCTTT. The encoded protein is CASSPLTPSGEAFF.

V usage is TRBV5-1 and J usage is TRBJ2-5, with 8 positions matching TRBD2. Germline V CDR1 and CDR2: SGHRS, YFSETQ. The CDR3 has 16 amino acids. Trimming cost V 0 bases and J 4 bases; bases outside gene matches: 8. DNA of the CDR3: TGCGCCAGCAGCTTGGATGGCGGGGGGTCAGTAGAGACCCAGTACTTC. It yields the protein CASSLDGGGSVETQYF.

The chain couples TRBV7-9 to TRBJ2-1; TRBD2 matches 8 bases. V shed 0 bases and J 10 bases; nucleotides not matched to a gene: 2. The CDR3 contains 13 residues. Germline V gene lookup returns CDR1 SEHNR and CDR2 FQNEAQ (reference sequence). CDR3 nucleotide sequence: TGTGCCAGCAGCTTAGCAAGACTAGCGGAGCAGTTCTTC. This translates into CASSLARLAEQFF.

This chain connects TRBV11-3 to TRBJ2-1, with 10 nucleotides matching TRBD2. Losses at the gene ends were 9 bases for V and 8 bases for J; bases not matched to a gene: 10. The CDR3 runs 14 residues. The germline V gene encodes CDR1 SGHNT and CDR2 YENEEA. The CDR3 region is CASSPSGGADEQFF. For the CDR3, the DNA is TGTGCCAGTAGTCCTAGCGGGGGCGCGGATGAGCAGTTCTTC.

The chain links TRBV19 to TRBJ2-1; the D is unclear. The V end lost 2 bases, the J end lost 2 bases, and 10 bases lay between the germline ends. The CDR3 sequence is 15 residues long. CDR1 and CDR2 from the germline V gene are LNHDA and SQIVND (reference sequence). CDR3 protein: CASSISASPYNEQFF. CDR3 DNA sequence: TGTGCCAGTAGTATATCAGCGAGCCCCTACAATGAGCAGTTCTTC.